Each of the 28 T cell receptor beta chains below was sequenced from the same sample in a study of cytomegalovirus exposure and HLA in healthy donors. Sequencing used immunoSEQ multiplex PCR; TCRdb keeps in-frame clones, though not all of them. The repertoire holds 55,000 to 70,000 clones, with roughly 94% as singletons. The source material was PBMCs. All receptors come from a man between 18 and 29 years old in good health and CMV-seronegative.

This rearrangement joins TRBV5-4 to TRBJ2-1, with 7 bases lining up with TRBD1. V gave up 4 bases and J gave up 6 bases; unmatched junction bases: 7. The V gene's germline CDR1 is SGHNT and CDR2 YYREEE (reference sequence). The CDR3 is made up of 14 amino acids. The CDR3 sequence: CASSPPTGVNEQFF. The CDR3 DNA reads TGTGCCAGCAGCCCCCCCACAGGGGTCAATGAGCAGTTCTTC. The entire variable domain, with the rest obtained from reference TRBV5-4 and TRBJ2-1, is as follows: ETGVTQSPTHLIKTRGQQVTLRCSSQSGHNTVSWYQQALGQGPQFIFQYYREEENGRGNFPPRFSGLQFPNYSSELNVNALELDDSALYLCASSPPTGVNEQFFGPGTRLTVL.

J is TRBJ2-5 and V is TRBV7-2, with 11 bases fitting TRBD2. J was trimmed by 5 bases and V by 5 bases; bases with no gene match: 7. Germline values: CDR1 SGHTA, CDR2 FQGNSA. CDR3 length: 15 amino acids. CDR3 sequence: CASSPLVAGGETQYF. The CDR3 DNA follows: TGTGCCAGCAGCCCGTTGGTAGCGGGAGGGGAGACCCAGTACTTC. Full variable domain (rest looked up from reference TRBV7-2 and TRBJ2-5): GAGVSQSPSNKVTEKGKDVELRCDPISGHTALYWYRQSLGQGLEFLIYFQGNSAPDKSGLPSDRFSAERTGGSVSTLTIQRTQQEDSAVYLCASSPLVAGGETQYFGPGTRLLVL.

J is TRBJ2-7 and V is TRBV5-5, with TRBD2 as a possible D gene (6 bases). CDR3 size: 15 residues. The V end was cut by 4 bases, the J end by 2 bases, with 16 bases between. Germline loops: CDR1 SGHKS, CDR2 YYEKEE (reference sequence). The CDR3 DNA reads TGTGCCAGCAGCATTGGGAGGTATCTACCCTACGAGCAGTACTTC. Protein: CASSIGRYLPYEQYF.

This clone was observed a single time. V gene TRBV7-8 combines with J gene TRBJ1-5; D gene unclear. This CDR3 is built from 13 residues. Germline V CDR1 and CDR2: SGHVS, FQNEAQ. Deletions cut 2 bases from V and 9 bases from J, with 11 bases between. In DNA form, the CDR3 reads TGTGCCAGCAGCTTACAACATAATGGGCCCCAGCATTTT. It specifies CASSLQHNGPQHF.

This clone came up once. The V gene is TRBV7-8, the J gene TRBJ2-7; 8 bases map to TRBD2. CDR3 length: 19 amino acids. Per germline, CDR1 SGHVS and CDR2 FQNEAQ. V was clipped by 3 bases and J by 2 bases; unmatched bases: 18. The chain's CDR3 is CASSLSTSALGGGAYEQYF. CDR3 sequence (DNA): TGTGCCAGCAGCTTGTCGACTAGCGCGCTGGGAGGGGGAGCCTACGAGCAGTACTTC.

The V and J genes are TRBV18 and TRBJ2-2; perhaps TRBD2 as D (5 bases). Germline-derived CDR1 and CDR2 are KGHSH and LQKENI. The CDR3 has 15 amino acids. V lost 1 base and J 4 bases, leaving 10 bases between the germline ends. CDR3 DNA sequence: TGTGCCAGCTCACCACGGGCGGGCGGCACCGGGGAGCTGTTTTTT. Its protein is CASSPRAGGTGELFF.

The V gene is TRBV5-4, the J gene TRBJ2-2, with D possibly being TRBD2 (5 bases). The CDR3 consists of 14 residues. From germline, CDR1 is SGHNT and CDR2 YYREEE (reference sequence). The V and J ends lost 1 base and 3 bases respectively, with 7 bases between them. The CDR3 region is CASSLTRDTGELFF. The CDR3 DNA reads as TGTGCCAGCAGCTTGACTAGGGACACCGGGGAGCTGTTTTTT.

The CDR3, as DNA: TGCAGCGTTTGGGACAGGACGAACACTGAAGCTTTCTTT. It yields the protein CSVWDRTNTEAFF. The V and J genes are TRBV29-1 and TRBJ1-1, with 8 bases matching TRBD1. The V segment lost 5 bases and the J segment 1 base; nucleotides outside the gene matches: 3. The CDR3 runs to 13 residues. Germline V gene lookup returns CDR1 SQVTM and CDR2 ANQGSEA.

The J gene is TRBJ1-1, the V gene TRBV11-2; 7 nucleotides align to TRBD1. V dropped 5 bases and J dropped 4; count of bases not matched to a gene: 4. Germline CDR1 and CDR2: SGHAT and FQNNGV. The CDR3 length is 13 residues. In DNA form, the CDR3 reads TGTGCCAGCAGCCAGACAGGGAGCACTGAAGCTTTCTTT. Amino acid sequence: CASSQTGSTEAFF.

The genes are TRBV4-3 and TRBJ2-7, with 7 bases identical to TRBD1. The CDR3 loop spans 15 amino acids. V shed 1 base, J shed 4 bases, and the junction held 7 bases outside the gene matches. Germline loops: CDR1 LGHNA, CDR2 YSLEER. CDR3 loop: CASSQGVTGEYEQYF. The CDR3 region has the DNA TGCGCCAGCAGCCAAGGGGTTACAGGGGAGTACGAGCAGTACTTC.

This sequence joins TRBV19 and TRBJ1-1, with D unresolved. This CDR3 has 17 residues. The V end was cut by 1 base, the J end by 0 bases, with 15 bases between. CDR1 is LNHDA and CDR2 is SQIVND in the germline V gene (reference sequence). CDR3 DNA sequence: TGTGCCAGTAGTATAGGTTTAACGGGATACGTGAACACTGAAGCTTTCTTT. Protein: CASSIGLTGYVNTEAFF. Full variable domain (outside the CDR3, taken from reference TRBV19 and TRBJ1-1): DGGITQSPKYLFRKEGQNVTLSCEQNLNHDAMYWYRQDPGQGLRLIYYSQIVNDFQKGDIAEGYSVSREKKESFPLTVTSAQKNPTAFYLCASSIGLTGYVNTEAFFGQGTRLTVV.

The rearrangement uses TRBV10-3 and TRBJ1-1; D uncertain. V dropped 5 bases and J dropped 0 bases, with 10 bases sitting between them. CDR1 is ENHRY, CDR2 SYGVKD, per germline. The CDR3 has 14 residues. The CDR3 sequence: CAISYPGLNTEAFF. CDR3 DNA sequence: TGTGCCATCAGTTACCCGGGGTTGAACACTGAAGCTTTCTTT.

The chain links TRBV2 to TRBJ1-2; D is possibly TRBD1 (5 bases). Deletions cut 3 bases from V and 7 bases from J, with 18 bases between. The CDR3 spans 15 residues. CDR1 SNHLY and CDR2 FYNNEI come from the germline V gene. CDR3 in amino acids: CASSETAGGDRGYTF. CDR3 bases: TGTGCCAGCAGTGAGACGGCAGGAGGGGATCGTGGCTACACCTTC.

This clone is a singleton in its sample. The CDR3 coding sequence is TGTGCCAGCAGTTACGGGGCCAATAGCAATCAGCCCCAGCATTTT. Translation gives CASSYGANSNQPQHF. The gene calls are TRBV6-5 and TRBJ1-5; D is perhaps TRBD1 (5 bases). CDR1 MNHEY and CDR2 SVGAGI come from the germline V gene. The V end lost 2 bases, the J end lost 0 bases, and 8 bases lay between the germline ends. The CDR3 has 15 residues.

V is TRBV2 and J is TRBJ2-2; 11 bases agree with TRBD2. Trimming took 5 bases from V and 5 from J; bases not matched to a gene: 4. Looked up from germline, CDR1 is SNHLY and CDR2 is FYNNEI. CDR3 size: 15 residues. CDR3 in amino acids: CASSLRTSGTGELFF. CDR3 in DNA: TGTGCCAGCAGTCTCCGGACTAGCGGGACCGGGGAGCTGTTTTTT.

CDR3 in DNA: TGCGCCAGCAGCCCGAGACAGGGGGAGATGAGCGAAGCTTTCTTT. This gives the protein CASSPRQGEMSEAFF. This chain links TRBV5-1 with TRBJ1-1; 9 bases line up with TRBD1. CDR1 and CDR2 (germline): SGHRS, YFSETQ. With 4 bases clipped from V and 8 bases from J, the junction kept 12 bases outside the gene matches. CDR3 length: 15 amino acids. The complete variable domain, with remaining parts taken from reference TRBV5-1 and TRBJ1-1, reads KAGVTQTPRYLIKTRGQQVTLSCSPISGHRSVSWYQQTPGQGLQFLFEYFSETQRNKGNFPGRFSGRQFSNSRSEMNVSTLELGDSALYLCASSPRQGEMSEAFFGQGTRLTVV.

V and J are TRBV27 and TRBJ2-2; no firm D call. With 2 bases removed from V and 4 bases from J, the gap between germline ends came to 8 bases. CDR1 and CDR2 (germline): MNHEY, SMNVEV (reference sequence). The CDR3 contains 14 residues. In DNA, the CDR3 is TGTGCCAGCAGTTTAGAACAAAGCACCGGGGAGCTGTTTTTT. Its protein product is CASSLEQSTGELFF.

Here the CDR3 reads CASSYGRQNTEAFF. The CDR3 nucleotides read TGTGCCAGCAGTTATGGCAGGCAGAACACTGAAGCTTTCTTT. This chain joins TRBV6-5 and TRBJ1-1; no reliable D call. The CDR3 is 14 amino acids. The ends were cut back, 3 bases at V and 1 base at J, with 9 bases in the middle. The germline V gene encodes CDR1 MNHEY and CDR2 SVGAGI.

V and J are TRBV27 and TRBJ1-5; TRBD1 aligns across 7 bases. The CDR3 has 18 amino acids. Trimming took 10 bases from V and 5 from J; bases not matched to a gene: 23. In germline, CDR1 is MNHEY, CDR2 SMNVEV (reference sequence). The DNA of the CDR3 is TGTGCCATCTTACGGACCAAGGGGGCTCGGAAAAGGTATCAGCCCCAGCATTTT. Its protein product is CAILRTKGARKRYQPQHF.

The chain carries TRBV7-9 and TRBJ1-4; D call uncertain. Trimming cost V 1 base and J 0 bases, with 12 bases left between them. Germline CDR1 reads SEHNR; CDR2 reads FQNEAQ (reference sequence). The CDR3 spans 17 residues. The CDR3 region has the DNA TGTGCCAGCAGCTTAGATTACGGTTCTGCAACTAATGAAAAACTGTTTTTT. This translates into CASSLDYGSATNEKLFF.

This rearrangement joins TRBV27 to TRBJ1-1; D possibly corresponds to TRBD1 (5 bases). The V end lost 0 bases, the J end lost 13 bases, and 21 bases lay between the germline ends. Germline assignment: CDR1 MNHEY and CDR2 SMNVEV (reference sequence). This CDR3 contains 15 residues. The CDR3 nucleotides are TGTGCCAGCAGTTTATCGACCGAGAGTTCAGGGAGGGTTTTCTTT. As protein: CASSLSTESSGRVFF.

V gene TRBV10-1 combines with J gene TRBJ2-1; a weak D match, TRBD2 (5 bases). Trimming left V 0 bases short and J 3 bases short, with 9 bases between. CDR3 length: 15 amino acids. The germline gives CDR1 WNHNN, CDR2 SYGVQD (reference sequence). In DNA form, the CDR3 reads TGCGCCAGCAGTGAGTCGTGGACTGACTACAATGAGCAGTTCTTC. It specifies CASSESWTDYNEQFF.

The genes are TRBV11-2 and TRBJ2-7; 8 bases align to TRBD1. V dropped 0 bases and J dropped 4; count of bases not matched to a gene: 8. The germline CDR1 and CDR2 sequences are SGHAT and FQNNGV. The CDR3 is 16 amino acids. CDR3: CASSLDLGQGEYEQYF. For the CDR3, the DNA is TGTGCCAGCAGCTTAGATCTTGGACAGGGAGAGTACGAGCAGTACTTC.

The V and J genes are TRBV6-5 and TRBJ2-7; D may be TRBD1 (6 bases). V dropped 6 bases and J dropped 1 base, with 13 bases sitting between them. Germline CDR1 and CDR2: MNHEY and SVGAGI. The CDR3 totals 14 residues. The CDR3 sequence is CASSPRTVSYEQYF. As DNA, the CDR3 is TGTGCCAGCAGCCCGAGGACAGTGTCCTACGAGCAGTACTTC.

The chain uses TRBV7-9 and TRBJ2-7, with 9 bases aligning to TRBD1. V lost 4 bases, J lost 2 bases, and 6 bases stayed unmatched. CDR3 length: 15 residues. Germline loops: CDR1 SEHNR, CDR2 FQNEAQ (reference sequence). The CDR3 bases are TGTGCCAGCAGCTGGAGGGGGACAGGGCCCTACGAGCAGTACTTC. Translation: CASSWRGTGPYEQYF.

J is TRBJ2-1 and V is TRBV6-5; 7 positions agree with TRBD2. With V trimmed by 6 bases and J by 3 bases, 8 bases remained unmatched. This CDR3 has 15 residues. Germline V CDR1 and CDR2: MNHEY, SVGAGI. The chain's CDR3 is CASSPAGTNYNEQFF. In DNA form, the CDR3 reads TGTGCCAGCAGCCCAGCCGGGACTAACTACAATGAGCAGTTCTTC.

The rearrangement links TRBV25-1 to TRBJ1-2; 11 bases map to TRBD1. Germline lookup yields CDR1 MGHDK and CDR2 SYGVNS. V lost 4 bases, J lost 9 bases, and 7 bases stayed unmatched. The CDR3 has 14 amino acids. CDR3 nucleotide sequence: TGTGCCAGCAGTGCCAGGACAGGGGGCGGTAGCTACACCTTC. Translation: CASSARTGGGSYTF.

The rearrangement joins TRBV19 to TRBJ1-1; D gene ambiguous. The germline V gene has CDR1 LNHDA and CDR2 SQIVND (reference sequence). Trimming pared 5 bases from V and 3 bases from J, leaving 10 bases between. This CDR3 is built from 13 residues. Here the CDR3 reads CASSLSRDTEAFF. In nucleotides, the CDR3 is TGTGCCAGTAGTCTTAGTCGGGACACTGAAGCTTTCTTT.